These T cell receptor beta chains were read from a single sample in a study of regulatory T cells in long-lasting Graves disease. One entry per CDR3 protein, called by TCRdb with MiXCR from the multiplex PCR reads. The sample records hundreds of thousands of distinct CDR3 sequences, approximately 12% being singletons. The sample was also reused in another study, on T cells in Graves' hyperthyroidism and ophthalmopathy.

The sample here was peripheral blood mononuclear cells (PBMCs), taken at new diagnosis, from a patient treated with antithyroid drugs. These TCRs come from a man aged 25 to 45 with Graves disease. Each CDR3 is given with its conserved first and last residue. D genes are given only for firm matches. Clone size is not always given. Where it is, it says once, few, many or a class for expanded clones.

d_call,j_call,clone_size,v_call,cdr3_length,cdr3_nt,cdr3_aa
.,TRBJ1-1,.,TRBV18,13,TGTGCCAGCTCACCACCAGTTGGCACTGAAGCTTTCTTT,CASSPPVGTEAFF
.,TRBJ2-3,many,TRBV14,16,TGTGCCAGCAGTCCTCTCCAGGGTGAAGAGGGAGATACGCAGTATTTT,CASSPLQGEEGDTQYF
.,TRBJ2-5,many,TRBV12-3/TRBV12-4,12,TGTGCCAGCAACCCGGACGGAGAGGCCCAGTACTTC,CASNPDGEAQYF
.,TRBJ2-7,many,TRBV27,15,TGTGCCAGCAGTGTGGGGGAGGAAGGGTCCTACGAGCAGTACTTC,CASSVGEEGSYEQYF
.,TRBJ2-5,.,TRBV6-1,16,TGTGCCAGCGACGGGCCCCAGGACAGAGATTGGGAGACCCAGTACTTC,CASDGPQDRDWETQYF
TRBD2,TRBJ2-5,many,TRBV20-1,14,TGCAGTGCTTCAGGGACTAGCGGCCAAGAGACCCAGTACTTC,CSASGTSGQETQYF
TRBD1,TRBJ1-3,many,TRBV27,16,TGTGCCAGCAGTCGGTCCCAGGGGGGAGCAGGAAACACCATATATTTT,CASSRSQGGAGNTIYF
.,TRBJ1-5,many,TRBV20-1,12,TGCAGTGCTCGCCCAGGGAATCAGCCCCAGCATTTT,CSARPGNQPQHF
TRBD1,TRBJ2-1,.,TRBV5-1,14,TGCGCCAGCAGCGGGGGACAGGGCTACAATGAGCAGTTCTTC,CASSGGQGYNEQFF
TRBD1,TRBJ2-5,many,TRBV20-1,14,TGCAGTGCTAGAGATTGGGACAGACAAGAGACCCAGTACTTC,CSARDWDRQETQYF
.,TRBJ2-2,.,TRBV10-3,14,TGTGCCATCCGGGATATGGGGAACACCGGGGAGCTGTTTTTT,CAIRDMGNTGELFF
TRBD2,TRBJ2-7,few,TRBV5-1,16,TGCGCCAGCAGCTTGGTGTCCGGGACTAGTTCCTACGAGCAGTACTTC,CASSLVSGTSSYEQYF
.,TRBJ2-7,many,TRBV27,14,TGTGCCAGCAGGCCTAGGGACCGCCCTTACGAGCAGTACTTC,CASRPRDRPYEQYF
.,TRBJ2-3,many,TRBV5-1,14,TGCGCCAGCGGGAGGACCCCGACGGGAGATACGCAGTATTTT,CASGRTPTGDTQYF
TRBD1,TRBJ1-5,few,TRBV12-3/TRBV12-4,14,TGTGCCAGCAGTCTCACAGGGGCCAACGGGCCCCAGCATTTT,CASSLTGANGPQHF
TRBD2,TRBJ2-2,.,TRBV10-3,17,TGTGCCATCAACAATCTAGGGACTAGCGGGAGAAACGGGGAGCTGTTTTTT,CAINNLGTSGRNGELFF
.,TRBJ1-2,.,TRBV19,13,TGTGCCAGTAGGACGGGGATTAACTGTGGCTACACCTTC,CASRTGINCGYTF
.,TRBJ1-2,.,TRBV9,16,TGTGCCAGCAGCGCCGAATGGGGGGGGCCCAACTATGGCTACACCTTC,CASSAEWGGPNYGYTF
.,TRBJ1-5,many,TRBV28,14,TGTGCCAGCACCCAAGACGGGTTACGACAGCCCCAGCATTTT,CASTQDGLRQPQHF
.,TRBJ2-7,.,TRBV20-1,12,TGCAGTGCTAGACGATCTAGGGGTGGGCAGTACTTC,CSARRSRGGQYF
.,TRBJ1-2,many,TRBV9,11,TGTGCCAGCAGCGCGGTCTATGGCTACACCTTC,CASSAVYGYTF
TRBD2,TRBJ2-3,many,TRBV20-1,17,TGCAGTGCTAGGGGTCCCGGGACTAGCGTCAGGACAGATACGCAGTATTTT,CSARGPGTSVRTDTQYF
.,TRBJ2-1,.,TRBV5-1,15,TGCGCCAGCAGCTTGGAAGCGGTGTCCTACAATGAGCAGTTCTTC,CASSLEAVSYNEQFF
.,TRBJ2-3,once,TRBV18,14,TGTGCCAGCTCACCACAACTAGATGCAGATACGCAGTATTTT,CASSPQLDADTQYF
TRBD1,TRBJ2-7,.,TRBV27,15,TGTGCCAGCAGTCAGCACAGGGGCACAACCTACGAGCAGTACTTC,CASSQHRGTTYEQYF
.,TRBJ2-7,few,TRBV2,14,TGTGCCAGCATCCGGAAACAGGGAGATCGCGAGCAGTACTTC,CASIRKQGDREQYF
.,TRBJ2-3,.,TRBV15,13,TGTGCCACCGGCGGCGCTAACACAGATACGCAGTATTTT,CATGGANTDTQYF
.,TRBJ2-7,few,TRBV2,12,TGTGCCAGCGAACTGGGGCGAGGCGAGCAGTACTTC,CASELGRGEQYF
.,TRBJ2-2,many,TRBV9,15,TGTGCCAGCAGCACTCATCCGGGCGAGGGCGGGGAGCTGTTTTTT,CASSTHPGEGGELFF
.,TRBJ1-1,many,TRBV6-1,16,TGTGCCAGCAGATTTTGGGGGATGGGGCTGAACACTGAAGCTTTCTTT,CASRFWGMGLNTEAFF
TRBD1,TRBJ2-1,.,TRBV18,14,TGTGCCAGCCAACGGACAGGGGGGACTGATGAGCAGTTCTTC,CASQRTGGTDEQFF
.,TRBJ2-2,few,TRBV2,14,TGTGCCAGCAGTGAGCATCTGGGGACCGGGGAGCTGTTTTTT,CASSEHLGTGELFF
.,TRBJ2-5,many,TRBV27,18,TGTGCCAGCAGTTTATCGAATCCCCATCCTAGCGCCCTTGAGACCCAGTACTTC,CASSLSNPHPSALETQYF
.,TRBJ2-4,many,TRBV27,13,TGTGCCAGCAGTTTAAGAAGCGAAAACATTCAGTACTTC,CASSLRSENIQYF
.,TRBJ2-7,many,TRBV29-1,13,TGCAGCGTTGATACGACGGACTCCTACGAGCAGTACTTC,CSVDTTDSYEQYF
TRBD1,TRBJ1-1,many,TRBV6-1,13,TGTGCCAGCCGCTGGACAGGGAACACTGAAGCTTTCTTT,CASRWTGNTEAFF
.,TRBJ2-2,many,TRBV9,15,TGTGCCAGCAGCCCCTGGACTGGGAACACCGGGGAGCTGTTTTTT,CASSPWTGNTGELFF
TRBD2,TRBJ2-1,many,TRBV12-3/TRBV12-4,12,TGTGCCAGCAGTCTCAGCGGGAGGGCCTCTTTCTTC,CASSLSGRASFF
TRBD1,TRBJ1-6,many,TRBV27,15,TGTGCCAGCAAACAGGGGTGGCAGAGGAATTCACCCCTCCACTTT,CASKQGWQRNSPLHF
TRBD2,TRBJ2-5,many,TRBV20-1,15,TGCAGTGCTAGAATGGGGACTAGCGGGCAAGAGACCCAGTACTTC,CSARMGTSGQETQYF